These 14 T cell receptor beta chains share one sample of origin, sequenced in a study of blood T cell repertoires in COVID-19. Method: immunoSEQ multiplex PCR; TCRdb's copy keeps in-frame clones and lacks some. The sample lists roughly 250,000 clones, around 89% occurring once. Specimen: peripheral blood. These receptors all stem from a man aged 30 to 39 with acute or convalescent COVID-19.

The chain couples TRBV11-2 to TRBJ2-2; 9 nucleotides match TRBD1. Losses at the gene ends were 6 bases for V and 6 bases for J; bases not matched to a gene: 8. The germline CDR1 and CDR2 sequences are SGHAT and FQNNGV. The CDR3 is 15 residues long. The CDR3 coding sequence is TGTGCCAGCAGATCGGACAGGGGATCGTCCGGGGAGCTGTTTTTT. As protein: CASRSDRGSSGELFF.

The chain couples TRBV28 to TRBJ1-2; D remains unclear. The V end lost 8 bases, the J end lost 7 bases, and 17 bases lay between the germline ends. The germline V gene encodes CDR1 MDHEN and CDR2 SYDVKM. This CDR3 region has 13 residues. For the CDR3, the DNA is TGTGCCAGCTCACCCCCACGGGTGACTGGCTACACCTTC. Encoded protein: CASSPPRVTGYTF.

The J gene is TRBJ1-5, the V gene TRBV7-9, with 7 nucleotides matching TRBD1. Germline CDR1 reads SEHNR; CDR2 reads FQNEAQ (reference sequence). V shed 0 bases and J 2 bases; nucleotides not matched to a gene: 4. The CDR3 runs 16 residues. The CDR3 DNA is TGTGCCAGCAGCTTAGCGTCCGGACAGGGCAATCAGCCCCAGCATTTT. It yields the protein CASSLASGQGNQPQHF. Supplemented by reference TRBV7-9 and TRBJ1-5, the full variable domain reads DTGVSQNPRHKITKRGQNVTFRCDPISEHNRLYWYRQTLGQGPEFLTYFQNEAQLEKSRLLSDRFSAERPKGSFSTLEIQRTEQGDSAMYLCASSLASGQGNQPQHFGDGTRLSIL.

The rearrangement uses TRBV30 and TRBJ1-5; D is unclear. The V gene lost 0 bases and the J gene lost 2 bases, with 8 bases spanning the gap. The CDR3 consists of 14 residues. CDR1 and CDR2 from the germline V gene are GTSNPN and SVGIG (reference sequence). The CDR3 coding sequence is TGTGCCTGGAGTGTGGACTGGGGCAATCAGCCCCAGCATTTT. Residues: CAWSVDWGNQPQHF.

The chain links TRBV6-6 to TRBJ1-5, with 9 bases aligning to TRBD1. V shed 5 bases and J 2 bases; nucleotides not matched to a gene: 13. The germline V gene has CDR1 MNHNY and CDR2 SVGAGI (reference sequence). This CDR3 has 18 amino acids. CDR3 coding DNA: TGTGCCAGCAGTCCCACTGAACAGGGGGCAGGGCGCAATCAGCCCCAGCATTTT. The encoded protein is CASSPTEQGAGRNQPQHF.

The CDR3 region is CASQSGTGHTEAFF. The CDR3 region has the DNA TGTGCCAGCCAGTCCGGGACAGGGCACACTGAAGCTTTCTTT. The chain employs TRBV2 and TRBJ1-1, with 9 positions matching TRBD1. Per germline, CDR1 SNHLY and CDR2 FYNNEI. The CDR3 contains 14 residues. V lost 8 bases, J lost 3 bases, and 7 bases stayed unmatched.

V gene TRBV27 combines with J gene TRBJ2-3; the D gene is possibly TRBD2 (6 bases). V lost 2 bases, J lost 7 bases, and 19 bases lay in between. Germline lookup yields CDR1 MNHEY and CDR2 SMNVEV (reference sequence). The CDR3 contains 16 residues. The CDR3 DNA reads as TGTGCCAGCAGTTTACTCCGCGGGGTTGAGGGGCATACGCAGTATTTT. The encoded protein is CASSLLRGVEGHTQYF.

The chain links TRBV5-1 to TRBJ1-3, with D unresolved. Germline CDR1 reads SGHRS; CDR2 reads YFSETQ. Trimming left V 4 bases short and J 0 bases short, with 8 bases between. This CDR3 comprises 14 residues. The CDR3 spells CASSLTISGNTIYF. CDR3 DNA sequence: TGCGCCAGCAGCCTAACCATCTCTGGAAACACCATATATTTT.

This clone was seen just once. The chain has TRBV7-8 and TRBJ1-1; 7 bases line up with TRBD1. Germline V gene data show CDR1 as SGHVS and CDR2 as FQNEAQ. This CDR3 has 15 amino acids. V dropped 5 bases and J dropped 4; count of bases not matched to a gene: 10. In DNA form, the CDR3 reads TGTGCCAGCAGCCCGAACAGGGGCGTGGGCACTGAAGCTTTCTTT. It is translated as CASSPNRGVGTEAFF.

This sequence joins TRBV28 and TRBJ2-2; TRBD2 matches 11 bases. Germline values: CDR1 MDHEN, CDR2 SYDVKM. The V gene end was trimmed by 5 bases and the J gene end by 6 bases; junction bases not matched to a gene: 8. The CDR3 has 16 amino acids. The CDR3 loop reads CASSPRLAGYAGELFF. DNA for the CDR3: TGTGCCAGCAGTCCGAGACTAGCGGGATATGCCGGGGAGCTGTTTTTT.

The rearrangement uses TRBV19 and TRBJ1-5; 11 nucleotides match TRBD1. Germline CDR1 LNHDA, CDR2 SQIVND (reference sequence). V dropped 3 bases and J dropped 4; count of bases not matched to a gene: 2. CDR3 length: 15 amino acids. CDR3 bases: TGTGCCAGTAGTATCGGGACAGGGGGGAATCAGCCCCAGCATTTT. Translation: CASSIGTGGNQPQHF. Full variable domain (outside the CDR3, taken from reference TRBV19 and TRBJ1-5): DGGITQSPKYLFRKEGQNVTLSCEQNLNHDAMYWYRQDPGQGLRLIYYSQIVNDFQKGDIAEGYSVSREKKESFPLTVTSAQKNPTAFYLCASSIGTGGNQPQHFGDGTRLSIL.

J is TRBJ1-6 and V is TRBV5-4, with TRBD1 matching 12 bases. This CDR3 is 19 amino acids long. The germline V gene encodes CDR1 SGHNT and CDR2 YYREEE (reference sequence). Trimming removed 4 bases from V and 11 bases from J; junction bases left unmatched: 19. This CDR3 reads CASSQYRDRGRTGIPPLHF. The CDR3 nucleotides read TGTGCCAGCAGCCAATACCGGGACAGGGGGCGCACGGGAATTCCACCCCTCCACTTT.

With respect to this clone: Within the sample, other DNA sequences also encode this same CDR3. The chain joins TRBV3-1 (or the pseudogene TRBV3-2) to TRBJ1-1; TRBD1 matches at 7 bases. From germline, CDR1 is LGHDT and CDR2 YNNKEL (reference sequence). Trimming removed 6 bases from V and 4 bases from J; junction bases left unmatched: 2. The CDR3 is made up of 12 amino acids. The CDR3 DNA reads TGTGCCAGCAGTCAGGGGGGCACTGAAGCTTTCTTT. As protein: CASSQGGTEAFF.

This clone was observed a single time. This chain connects TRBV6-5 to TRBJ1-6; TRBD1 matches at 9 bases. The CDR3 contains 15 residues. Germline lookup yields CDR1 MNHEY and CDR2 SVGAGI. The ends lost 6 bases at V and 10 bases at J; junction bases unmatched: 10. The CDR3 nucleotides are TGTGCCAGCAGGCAACCGGGACAGGGTTTATCACCCCTCCACTTT. This codes for CASRQPGQGLSPLHF.